The 2 T cell receptor beta chains below all came from one sample that was sequenced in a study of shared clonotypes between healthy human individuals. Sequenced by immunoSEQ multiplex PCR; TCRdb stores in-frame clones only, minus some. The table has roughly 1,500,000 clones, 95% to 99% seen once; the top ten hold around 0.45%. Sequenced input: naive CD4+ T cells sorted from blood. Subset described: CD45RA+ positively selected. These receptor sequences come from a man aged 30 to 39 in good health.

This rearrangement joins TRBV28 to TRBJ1-1; a weak D match, TRBD1 (5 bases). The CDR3 has 15 residues. V lost 3 bases, J lost 0 bases, and 11 bases lay in between. Germline CDR1 is MDHEN and CDR2 is SYDVKM. CDR3 nucleotides: TGTGCCAGCAGTTTCCGTGGGGCGATGAACACTGAAGCTTTCTTT. Encoded protein: CASSFRGAMNTEAFF. Filled out from reference TRBV28 and TRBJ1-1, the complete variable domain reads DVKVTQSSRYLVKRTGEKVFLECVQDMDHENMFWYRQDPGLGLRLIYFSYDVKMKEKGDIPEGYSVSREKKERFSLILESASTNQTSMYLCASSFRGAMNTEAFFGQGTRLTVV.

The rearrangement links TRBV11-2 to TRBJ2-7; no clear D. V was cut by 6 bases and J by 4 bases, with 19 bases left in between. This CDR3 contains 15 residues. CDR1 SGHAT and CDR2 FQNNGV come from the germline V gene. CDR3 DNA: TGTGCCAGCAGGAGCCCGGCCAGTAAGGTATACGAGCAGTACTTC. Translation gives CASRSPASKVYEQYF.